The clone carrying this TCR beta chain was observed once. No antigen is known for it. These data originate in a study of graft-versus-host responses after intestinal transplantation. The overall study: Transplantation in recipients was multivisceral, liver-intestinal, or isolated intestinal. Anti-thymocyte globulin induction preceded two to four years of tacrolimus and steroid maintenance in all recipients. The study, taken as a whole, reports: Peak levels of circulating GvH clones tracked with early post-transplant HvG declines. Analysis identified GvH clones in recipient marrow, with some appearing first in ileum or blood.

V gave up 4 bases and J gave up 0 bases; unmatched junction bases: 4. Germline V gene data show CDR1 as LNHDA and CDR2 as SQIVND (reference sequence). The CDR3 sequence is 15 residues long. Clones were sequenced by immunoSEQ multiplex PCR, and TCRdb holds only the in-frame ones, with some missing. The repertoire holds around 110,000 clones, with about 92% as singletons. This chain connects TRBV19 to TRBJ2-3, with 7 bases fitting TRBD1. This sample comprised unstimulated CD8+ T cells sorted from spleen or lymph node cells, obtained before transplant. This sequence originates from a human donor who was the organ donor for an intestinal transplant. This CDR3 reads CASSTPTGSTDTQYF. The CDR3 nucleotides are TGTGCCAGTAGTACCCCGACAGGGAGCACAGATACGCAGTATTTT.